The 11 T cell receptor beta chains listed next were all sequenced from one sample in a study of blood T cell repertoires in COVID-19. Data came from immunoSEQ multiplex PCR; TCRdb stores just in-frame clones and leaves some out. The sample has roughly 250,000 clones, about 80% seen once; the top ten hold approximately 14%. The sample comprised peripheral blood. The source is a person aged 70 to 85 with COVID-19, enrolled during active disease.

The CDR3 nucleotides are TGTGCCAGCAGCTCTACGGGGACAGGGGTTCGACCCCTCCACTTT. This translates into CASSSTGTGVRPLHF. The rearrangement links TRBV7-2 to TRBJ1-6; 10 bases map to TRBD1. The CDR3 has 15 residues. From germline, CDR1 is SGHTA and CDR2 FQGNSA. J gave up 12 bases and V 4 bases, and 9 bases lay outside the gene matches.

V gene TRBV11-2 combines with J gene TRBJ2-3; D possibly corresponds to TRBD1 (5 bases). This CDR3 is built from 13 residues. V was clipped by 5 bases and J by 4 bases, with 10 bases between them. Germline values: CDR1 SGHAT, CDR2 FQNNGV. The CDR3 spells CASSQSGPDTQYF. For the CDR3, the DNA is TGTGCCAGCAGCCAGTCAGGGCCAGATACGCAGTATTTT.

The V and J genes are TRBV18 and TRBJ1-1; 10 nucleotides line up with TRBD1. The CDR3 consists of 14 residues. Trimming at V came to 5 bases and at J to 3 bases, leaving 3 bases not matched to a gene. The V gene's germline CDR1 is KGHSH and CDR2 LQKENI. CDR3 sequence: CASSADRGYTEAFF. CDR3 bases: TGTGCCAGCTCAGCGGACAGGGGGTACACTGAAGCTTTCTTT.

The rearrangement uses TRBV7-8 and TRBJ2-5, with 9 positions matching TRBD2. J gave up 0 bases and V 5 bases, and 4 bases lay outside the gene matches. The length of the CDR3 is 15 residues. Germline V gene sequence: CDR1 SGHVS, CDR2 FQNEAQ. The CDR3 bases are TGTGCCAGCAGCCTGCTAGCGGGGAACCAAGAGACCCAGTACTTC. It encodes CASSLLAGNQETQYF.

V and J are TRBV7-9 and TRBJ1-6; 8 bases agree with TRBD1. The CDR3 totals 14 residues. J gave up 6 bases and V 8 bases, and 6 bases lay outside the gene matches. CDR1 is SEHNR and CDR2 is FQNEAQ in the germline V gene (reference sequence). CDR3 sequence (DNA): TGTGCCAGCGAGCGGACAGGGAGTAATTCACCCCTCCACTTT. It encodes CASERTGSNSPLHF.

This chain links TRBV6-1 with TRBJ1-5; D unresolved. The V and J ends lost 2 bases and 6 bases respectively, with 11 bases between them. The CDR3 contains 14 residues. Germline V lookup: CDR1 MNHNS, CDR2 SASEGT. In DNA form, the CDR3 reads TGTGCCAGCAGTGAAAAAGGAGGAGGTCAGCCCCAGCATTTT. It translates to CASSEKGGGQPQHF.

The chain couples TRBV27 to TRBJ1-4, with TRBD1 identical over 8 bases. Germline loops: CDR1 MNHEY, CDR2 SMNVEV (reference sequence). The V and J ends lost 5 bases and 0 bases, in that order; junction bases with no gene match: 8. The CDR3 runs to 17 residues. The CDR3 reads CASSRDRLLATNEKLFF. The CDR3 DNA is TGTGCCAGCAGTCGGGACAGGCTTCTTGCAACTAATGAAAAACTGTTTTTT.

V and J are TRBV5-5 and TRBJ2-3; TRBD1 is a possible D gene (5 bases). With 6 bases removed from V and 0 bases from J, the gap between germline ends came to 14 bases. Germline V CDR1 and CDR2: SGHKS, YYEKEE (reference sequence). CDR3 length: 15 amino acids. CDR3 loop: CASNPGITSTDTQYF. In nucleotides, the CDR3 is TGTGCCAGCAACCCAGGGATTACTAGCACAGATACGCAGTATTTT. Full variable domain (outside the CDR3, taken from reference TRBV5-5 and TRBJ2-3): DAGVTQSPTHLIKTRGQQVTLRCSPISGHKSVSWYQQVLGQGPQFIFQYYEKEERGRGNFPDRFSARQFPNYSSELNVNALLLGDSALYLCASNPGITSTDTQYFGPGTRLTVL.

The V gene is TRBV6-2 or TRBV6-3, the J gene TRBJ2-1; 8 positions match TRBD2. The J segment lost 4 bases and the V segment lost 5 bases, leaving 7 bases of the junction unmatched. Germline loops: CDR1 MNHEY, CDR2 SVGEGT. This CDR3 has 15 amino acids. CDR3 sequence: CASSRAGAFYNEQFF. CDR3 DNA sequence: TGTGCCAGCAGTCGAGCGGGGGCCTTTTACAATGAGCAGTTCTTC.

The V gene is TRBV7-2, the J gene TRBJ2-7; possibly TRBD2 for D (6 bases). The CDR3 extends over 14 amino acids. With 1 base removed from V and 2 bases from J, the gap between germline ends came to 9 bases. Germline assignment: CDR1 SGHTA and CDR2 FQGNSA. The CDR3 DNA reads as TGTGCCAGCAGCTTAGGGCGGGGTCCCTACGAGCAGTACTTC. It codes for CASSLGRGPYEQYF. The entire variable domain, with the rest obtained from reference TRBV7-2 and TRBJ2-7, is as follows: GAGVSQSPSNKVTEKGKDVELRCDPISGHTALYWYRQSLGQGLEFLIYFQGNSAPDKSGLPSDRFSAERTGGSVSTLTIQRTQQEDSAVYLCASSLGRGPYEQYFGPGTRLTVT.

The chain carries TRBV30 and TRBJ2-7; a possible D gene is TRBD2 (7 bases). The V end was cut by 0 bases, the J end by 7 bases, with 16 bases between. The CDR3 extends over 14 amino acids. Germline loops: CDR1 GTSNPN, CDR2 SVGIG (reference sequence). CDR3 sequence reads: CAWSVWGGVREQYF. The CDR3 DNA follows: TGTGCCTGGAGTGTATGGGGGGGCGTGAGGGAGCAGTACTTC.